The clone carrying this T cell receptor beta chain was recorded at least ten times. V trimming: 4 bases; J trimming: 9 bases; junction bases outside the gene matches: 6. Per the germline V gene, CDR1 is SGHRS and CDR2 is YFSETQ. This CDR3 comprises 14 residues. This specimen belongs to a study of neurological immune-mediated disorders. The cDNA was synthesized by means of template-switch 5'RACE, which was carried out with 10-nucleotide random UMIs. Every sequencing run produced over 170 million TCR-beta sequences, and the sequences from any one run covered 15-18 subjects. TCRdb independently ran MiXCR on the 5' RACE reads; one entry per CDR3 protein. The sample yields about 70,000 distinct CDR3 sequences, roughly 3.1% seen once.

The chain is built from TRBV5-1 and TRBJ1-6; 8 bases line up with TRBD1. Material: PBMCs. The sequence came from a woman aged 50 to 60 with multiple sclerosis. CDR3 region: CASSLGQGVSPLHF. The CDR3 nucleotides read TGCGCCAGCAGCCTCGGACAGGGTGTTTCACCCCTCCACTTT.